The 3 T cell receptor beta chains below all came from one sample that was sequenced in a study of T cell clonality in common variable immunodeficiency. The protocol was immunoSEQ multiplex PCR, while the TCRdb copy is restricted to in-frame clones and leaves out a portion. The sample lists roughly 58,000 clones, none appearing once, the ten largest making up 4.5% to 5.5%. Sequenced material: peripheral blood mononuclear cells. These receptors all come from a person aged 18-70 years in good health.

As to this clone: Sequencing ends 3 residues short of the CDR3 end; the germline J gene provides the rest. The V and J genes are TRBV7-9 and TRBJ1-4; perhaps TRBD1 as D (5 bases). The CDR3 has 15 amino acids. Germline lookup yields CDR1 SEHNR and CDR2 FQNEAQ (reference sequence). V lost 4 bases and J lost 3, with 12 bases in between. The CDR3 protein is CASSSFRGANEKLFF. Partial CDR3 DNA: TGTGCCAGCAGCTCCTTTAGGGGAGCTAATGAAAAA.

This clone was seen repeatedly, ten times or more. The read gets to within 3 residues of the CDR3 end, and the germline J gene fills in the rest. This chain connects TRBV10-3 to TRBJ1-1, with TRBD1 as a possible D gene (6 bases). Per the germline V gene, CDR1 is ENHRY and CDR2 is SYGVKD. CDR3 size: 12 residues. The CDR3 region is CAIGRQEEEAFF. CDR3 bases read: TGTGCCATCGGACGACAGGAGGAAGAA.

The sample holds many counts of this clone. The observed sequence ends 3 residues before the CDR3 terminus, with the missing tail filled in from the germline J gene. J is TRBJ2-2 and V is TRBV12-3 or TRBV12-4; D unclear. This CDR3 has 12 amino acids. Trimming stripped 6 bases from V and 2 bases from J, with 4 bases between. CDR3 bases read: TGTGCCAGCAGCCTTAACACCGGGGAG. It encodes CASSLNTGE. The whole CDR3 protein is CASSLNTGELFF.